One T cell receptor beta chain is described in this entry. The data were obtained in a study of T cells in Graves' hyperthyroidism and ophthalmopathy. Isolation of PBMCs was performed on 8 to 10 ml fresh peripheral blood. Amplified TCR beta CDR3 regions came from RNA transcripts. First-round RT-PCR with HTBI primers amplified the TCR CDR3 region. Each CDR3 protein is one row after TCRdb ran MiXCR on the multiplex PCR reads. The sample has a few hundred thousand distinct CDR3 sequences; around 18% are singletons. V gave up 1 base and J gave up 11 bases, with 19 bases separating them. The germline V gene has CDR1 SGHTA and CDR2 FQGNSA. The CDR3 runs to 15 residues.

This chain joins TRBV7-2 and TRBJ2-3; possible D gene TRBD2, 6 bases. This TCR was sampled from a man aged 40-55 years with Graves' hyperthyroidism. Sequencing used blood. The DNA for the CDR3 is TGTGCCAGCAGCTTAGTTTTGGGCGGGGCGGCGCGGCAGTATTTT. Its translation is CASSLVLGGAARQYF. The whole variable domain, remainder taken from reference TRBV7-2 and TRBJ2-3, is GAGVSQSPSNKVTEKGKDVELRCDPISGHTALYWYRQSLGQGLEFLIYFQGNSAPDKSGLPSDRFSAERTGGSVSTLTIQRTQQEDSAVYLCASSLVLGGAARQYFGPGTRLTVL.